This T cell receptor (beta chain) was documented in a study of T cell changes during pregnancy in multiple sclerosis. TCRdb's table, derived via immunoSEQ multiplex PCR, lists solely in-frame clones and lacks some. The table includes around 130,000 clones, less than 97% detected once. This CDR3 spans 12 amino acids. Germline V CDR1 and CDR2: LNHDA, SQIVND (reference sequence). V was trimmed by 3 bases and J by 9 bases, leaving 9 bases between them. The origin of this receptor is a female donor with multiple sclerosis, enrolled in a pregnancy study. The chain employs TRBV19 and TRBJ1-5; D uncertain. Sequenced material: peripheral blood, taken after pregnancy. CDR3 sequence (DNA): TGTGCCAGTAGTATGGGCCTGACGCCCCAGCATTTT. Protein: CASSMGLTPQHF.